Listed here are 21 T cell receptor beta chains from one sample, sequenced in a study of cytomegalovirus exposure and HLA in healthy donors. PCR amplification relied on 60 Vbeta primers (plus 13 Jbeta primers). Sequencing was performed with immunoSEQ multiplex PCR; in TCRdb, only in-frame clones are kept and a portion is missing. The sample lists roughly 180,000 clones, 75% to 80% seen once, with roughly an eighth in the top ten. The sequencing sample was made of PBMCs. The origin of the receptors is a man aged 50-60 years in good health and CMV-seropositive.

The chain links TRBV7-8 to TRBJ2-7; no clear D gene. Per germline, CDR1 SGHVS and CDR2 FQNEAQ. Trimming stripped 0 bases from V and 2 bases from J, with 11 bases between. CDR3 size: 15 residues. This CDR3 reads CASSLARVTPYEQYF. As DNA, the CDR3 is TGTGCCAGCAGCTTAGCGCGTGTGACACCCTACGAGCAGTACTTC. The full variable domain, rest sourced from reference TRBV7-8 and TRBJ2-7, is GAGVSQSPRYKVAKRGQDVALRCDPISGHVSLFWYQQALGQGPEFLTYFQNEAQLDKSGLPSDRFFAERPEGSVSTLKIQRTQQEDSAVYLCASSLARVTPYEQYFGPGTRLTVT.

For this clone: Other DNA sequences in this sample translate to the same CDR3. This chain connects TRBV7-9 to TRBJ1-2; the D is unclear. The CDR3 has 17 amino acids. V dropped 5 bases and J dropped 9 bases, with 28 bases sitting between them. CDR1 is SEHNR and CDR2 is FQNEAQ in the germline V gene (reference sequence). The CDR3 coding sequence is TGTGCCAGCAGCCCGAAGACAATCGTAGGTGCCTTTATTAGCTACACCTTC. Protein sequence: CASSPKTIVGAFISYTF.

V usage is TRBV15 and J usage is TRBJ2-5, with D possibly being TRBD2 (6 bases). This CDR3 spans 15 amino acids. V lost 4 bases and J lost 4, with 16 bases in between. The germline CDR1 and CDR2 sequences are LNHNV and YYDKDF (reference sequence). This CDR3 reads CATSIRTGVPETQYF. For the CDR3, the DNA is TGTGCCACCAGCATCAGGACGGGGGTCCCAGAGACCCAGTACTTC.

The sample holds a few counts of this clone. The gene calls are TRBV18 and TRBJ2-5; D might be TRBD1 (6 bases). CDR3 length equals 13 residues. Per germline, CDR1 KGHSH and CDR2 LQKENI. Trimming took 6 bases from V and 3 from J, leaving 11 bases between them. CDR3 in DNA: TGTGCCAGCTCCCTCTGGACAGAAGAGACCCAGTACTTC. Protein: CASSLWTEETQYF.

Concerning this clone itself: A read error may account for a junction end that differs from germline. This rearrangement joins TRBV7-9 to TRBJ1-1; D might be TRBD1 (6 bases). This CDR3 has 15 amino acids. Germline CDR1 is SEHNR and CDR2 is FQNEAQ (reference sequence). The CDR3 region has the DNA TGTTCCAGCAGCCTATCTACAGGGTTCCGCACTGAAGCTTTCTTT. This translates into CSSSLSTGFRTEAFF.

The chain uses TRBV4-2 and TRBJ1-4; tentatively, D is TRBD1 (6 bases). Looked up from germline, CDR1 is LGHNA and CDR2 is YNFKEQ. The CDR3 runs to 16 residues. Trimming shortened V by 2 bases and J by 7 bases, and 17 bases separated the two germline ends. The CDR3 loop reads CASSQSVTGTVEKLFF. The CDR3 nucleotides are TGTGCCAGCAGCCAATCAGTCACAGGGACGGTTGAAAAACTGTTTTTT.

The chain carries TRBV5-1 and TRBJ2-7; a weak D match, TRBD2 (6 bases). The CDR3 has 17 residues. The V and J ends lost 4 bases and 2 bases respectively, with 22 bases between them. From germline, CDR1 is SGHRS and CDR2 YFSETQ. CDR3 DNA sequence: TGCGCCAGCAGCCTGGTAGGCGGGAAGGGGCCCCCCTACGAGCAGTACTTC. This encodes CASSLVGGKGPPYEQYF. Drawing the rest from reference TRBV5-1 and TRBJ2-7, the complete variable domain is KAGVTQTPRYLIKTRGQQVTLSCSPISGHRSVSWYQQTPGQGLQFLFEYFSETQRNKGNFPGRFSGRQFSNSRSEMNVSTLELGDSALYLCASSLVGGKGPPYEQYFGPGTRLTVT.

The chain uses TRBV6-1 and TRBJ2-3, with 8 bases identical to TRBD1. J lost 5 bases, V lost 11 bases, and 9 bases had no gene match. CDR1 MNHNS and CDR2 SASEGT come from the germline V gene. The CDR3 is 13 residues long. CDR3 in DNA: TGTGCCGGGGTCGCCAGGGGGCGAGATACGCAGTATTTT. It specifies CAGVARGRDTQYF.

This clone has only a few counts. The chain has TRBV6-6 and TRBJ2-7; 7 nucleotides align to TRBD2. Germline V lookup: CDR1 MNHNY, CDR2 SVGAGI (reference sequence). This CDR3 contains 14 residues. Trimming cost V 6 bases and J 3 bases; bases outside gene matches: 8. The CDR3 region is CASRSGTILYEQYV. CDR3 nucleotide sequence: TGTGCCAGCAGGTCCGGGACTATCCTCTACGAGCAGTACGTC.

The chain has TRBV4-3 and TRBJ2-7, with a tentative D call TRBD2 (5 bases). Trimming removed 0 bases from V and 0 bases from J, with 12 bases in between. The CDR3 length is 16 residues. Per germline, CDR1 LGHNA and CDR2 YSLEER. For the CDR3, the DNA is TGCGCCAGCAGCCAAGATTTCCCGGGGTCCTCCTACGAGCAGTACTTC. This gives the protein CASSQDFPGSSYEQYF.

The chain employs TRBV29-1 and TRBJ1-3, with D tentatively TRBD1 (5 bases). This CDR3 is 13 amino acids long. Trimming shortened V by 4 bases and J by 5 bases, and 12 bases separated the two germline ends. Germline-derived CDR1 and CDR2 are SQVTM and ANQGSEA. CDR3 sequence: CSVGGGSRNTIYF. The DNA for the CDR3 is TGCAGCGTTGGGGGGGGGTCGAGAAACACCATATATTTT.

This chain connects TRBV6-5 to TRBJ2-2, with 8 bases aligning to TRBD1. The CDR3 loop spans 15 amino acids. Looked up from germline, CDR1 is MNHEY and CDR2 is SVGAGI. Trimming at V came to 6 bases and at J to 5 bases, leaving 8 bases not matched to a gene. CDR3 sequence: CASSTGTGHTGELFF. The CDR3 DNA is TGTGCCAGCAGCACCGGGACAGGCCATACCGGGGAGCTGTTTTTT.

The CDR3 spells CASWRRGYGYTF. For the CDR3, the DNA is TGTGCCAGCTGGAGGAGAGGGTATGGCTACACCTTC. The chain carries TRBV6-6 and TRBJ1-2; D gene uncertain. CDR1 and CDR2 from the germline V gene are MNHNY and SVGAGI (reference sequence). V lost 8 bases and J 5 bases, leaving 12 bases between the germline ends. This CDR3 is 12 amino acids long.

V is TRBV6-5 and J is TRBJ1-3; 9 bases agree with TRBD1. J was trimmed by 10 bases and V by 6 bases; bases with no gene match: 13. CDR3 length equals 15 residues. Germline assignment: CDR1 MNHEY and CDR2 SVGAGI. CDR3 in amino acids: CASRSGTGPLGTIYF. The CDR3 nucleotides read TGTGCCAGCAGATCCGGGACAGGGCCCTTAGGGACCATATATTTT.

This clone occurred a few times. The chain employs TRBV7-9 and TRBJ2-5, with TRBD1 identical over 9 bases. The CDR3 loop spans 16 amino acids. In germline, CDR1 is SEHNR, CDR2 FQNEAQ (reference sequence). J lost 1 base, V lost 4 bases, and 7 bases had no gene match. This chain's CDR3 is CASSSPGTGPQETQYF. In DNA, the CDR3 is TGTGCCAGCAGCTCCCCGGGGACAGGGCCCCAAGAGACCCAGTACTTC.

The genes are TRBV7-8 and TRBJ2-2; 7 nucleotides match TRBD1. Trimming took 1 base from V and 9 from J; bases not matched to a gene: 11. Germline CDR1 and CDR2: SGHVS and FQNEAQ. CDR3 length equals 16 residues. CDR3 in amino acids: CASSLVTGVRVRELFF. The CDR3 DNA reads as TGTGCCAGCAGCTTAGTCACAGGGGTTCGGGTCAGGGAGCTGTTTTTT.

J is TRBJ2-1 and V is TRBV2; D uncertain. The V gene lost 6 bases and the J gene lost 3 bases, with 6 bases spanning the gap. The CDR3 is 12 amino acids. From germline, CDR1 is SNHLY and CDR2 FYNNEI. The CDR3 DNA reads as TGTGCCAGCAGGGGCAGCTACAATGAGCAGTTCTTC. Translated: CASRGSYNEQFF.

The V call is TRBV27, the J call TRBJ1-6; 8 nucleotides align to TRBD1. The length of the CDR3 is 16 residues. Per germline, CDR1 MNHEY and CDR2 SMNVEV (reference sequence). Germline trimming cut 8 bases from V and 1 base from J; bases unmatched to any gene: 7. CDR3: CASSYRGMSYNSPLHF. CDR3 nucleotides: TGTGCCAGCTCCTACAGGGGGATGTCCTATAATTCACCCCTCCACTTT.

V gene TRBV7-9 combines with J gene TRBJ1-2; D gene ambiguous. The CDR3 loop spans 14 amino acids. Trimming left V 5 bases short and J 3 bases short, with 13 bases between. Per germline, CDR1 SEHNR and CDR2 FQNEAQ (reference sequence). CDR3: CASSPPGEDYGYTF. CDR3 coding DNA: TGTGCCAGCAGCCCCCCGGGAGAGGACTATGGCTACACCTTC.

V is TRBV7-8 and J is TRBJ2-1, with 7 bases matching TRBD2. The CDR3 runs 16 residues. Germline V gene lookup returns CDR1 SGHVS and CDR2 FQNEAQ. Losses at the gene ends were 1 base for V and 4 bases for J; bases not matched to a gene: 7. The CDR3 is CASSLVRLAVYNEQFF. The CDR3 coding sequence is TGTGCCAGCAGCTTAGTCCGGCTAGCGGTTTACAATGAGCAGTTCTTC.

The chain couples TRBV5-1 to TRBJ1-6, with D tentatively TRBD1 (6 bases). This CDR3 region has 13 residues. V gave up 3 bases and J gave up 10 bases, with 11 bases separating them. Germline V lookup: CDR1 SGHRS, CDR2 YFSETQ. The CDR3 spells CASSSDRTSPLHF. CDR3 nucleotide sequence: TGCGCCAGCAGCTCGGACAGAACATCACCCCTCCACTTT.